The 17 T cell receptor beta chains below were found in one sample sequenced in a study of shared clonotypes between healthy human individuals (TCRdb year 2020). For the CD8 naive samples, CD45RO-negative cells were positively selected for CCR7, yielding a CD45RA+CCR7+ population from which TemRA cells were excluded. The protocol used for the library was the immunoSEQ multiplex PCR assay. This is the immuneACCESS table as TCRdb keeps it, with only in-frame sequences that have V and J called. A part of the clones is gone; compared with another copy, unresolved V genes explain less than half, and the rest is unexplained. The sample table lists approximately 650,000 clones, just under 97% of them with a count of one. The ten largest clonotypes hold 0.11% of the sample. The specimen was naive CD8+ T cells sorted from blood. The meaning of the sample's cell subset or site label: CD45RA+CCR7+. These TCRs come from a woman in her 30s in good health.

The chain carries TRBV20-1 and TRBJ2-1; D may be TRBD2 (6 bases). Looked up from germline, CDR1 is DFQATT and CDR2 is SNEGSKA (reference sequence). The CDR3 covers 11 residues. DNA of the CDR3: TGCAGCCAGCGGGTTTACAATGAGCAGTTCTTC. The encoded protein is CSQRVYNEQFF.

The rearrangement joins TRBV28 to TRBJ2-7; TRBD2 matches at 11 bases. CDR3 length: 17 amino acids. Per the germline V gene, CDR1 is MDHEN and CDR2 is SYDVKM. After removal of 7 bases from V and 6 bases from J, the junction contained 17 bases not matched to a gene. CDR3 sequence: CASTSKGGSGRAREQYF. The CDR3 DNA sequence: TGTGCCAGCACGTCAAAGGGTGGTAGCGGGAGGGCCCGCGAGCAGTACTTC.

As concerns this clone: Other DNA sequences in the sample encode the same CDR3. This chain uses TRBV9 with TRBJ2-7, with TRBD1 matching 8 bases. Germline V lookup: CDR1 SGDLS, CDR2 YYNGEE. CDR3 length: 15 amino acids. V shed 0 bases and J 0 bases; nucleotides not matched to a gene: 2. DNA for the CDR3: TGTGCCAGCAGCGTAGGACAGGGGCTCTCCTACGAGCAGTACTTC. It specifies CASSVGQGLSYEQYF.

The chain combines TRBV7-9 with TRBJ2-7; TRBD2 aligns across 10 bases. There are 14 residues in the CDR3. J gave up 4 bases and V 8 bases, and 8 bases lay outside the gene matches. Germline CDR1 and CDR2: SEHNR and FQNEAQ (reference sequence). This CDR3 is CASGQLAGVYEQYF. In DNA, the CDR3 is TGTGCCAGCGGGCAGCTAGCGGGAGTTTACGAGCAGTACTTC.

The rearrangement uses TRBV28 and TRBJ2-7; D gene ambiguous. Germline-derived CDR1 and CDR2 are MDHEN and SYDVKM. The V end lost 2 bases, the J end lost 3 bases, and 8 bases lay between the germline ends. There are 13 residues in the CDR3. CDR3 in DNA: TGTGCCAGCAGTTTAATATCGGGCTACGAGCAGTACTTC. Its protein is CASSLISGYEQYF.

This clone was seen only once. The chain links TRBV2 to TRBJ1-1, with TRBD1 as a possible D gene (6 bases). The germline V gene encodes CDR1 SNHLY and CDR2 FYNNEI. This CDR3 has 14 amino acids. V lost 6 bases to trimming and J lost 0 bases, with 11 bases between them. DNA for the CDR3: TGTGCCAGCAGAAGGACAGAAGTGAACACTGAAGCTTTCTTT. This gives the protein CASRRTEVNTEAFF.

The chain joins TRBV7-9 to TRBJ1-1, with D possibly TRBD1 on 5 matching bases. This CDR3 is built from 13 residues. CDR1 is SEHNR, CDR2 FQNEAQ, per germline (reference sequence). V lost 7 bases and J lost 6, with 15 bases in between. The CDR3 here is CASTNGGEAEAFF. For the CDR3, the DNA is TGTGCCAGCACCAATGGGGGGGAGGCTGAAGCTTTCTTT. The full variable domain, its missing parts supplied by reference TRBV7-9 and TRBJ1-1, is DTGVSQNPRHKITKRGQNVTFRCDPISEHNRLYWYRQTLGQGPEFLTYFQNEAQLEKSRLLSDRFSAERPKGSFSTLEIQRTEQGDSAMYLCASTNGGEAEAFFGQGTRLTVV.

The CDR3 region has the DNA TGTGCCAGCAGCCAAAGGTCAGCGGGAGCACAAGAGACCCAGTACTTC. This codes for CASSQRSAGAQETQYF. The rearrangement joins TRBV14 to TRBJ2-5, with 8 positions matching TRBD2. V gave up 2 bases and J gave up 2 bases; unmatched junction bases: 7. This CDR3 spans 16 amino acids. From germline, CDR1 is SGHDN and CDR2 FVKESK.

The chain uses TRBV5-6 and TRBJ2-3; 13 bases are shared with TRBD2. V dropped 3 bases and J dropped 4; count of bases not matched to a gene: 5. Germline V gene data show CDR1 as SGHDT and CDR2 as YYEEEE. This CDR3 is built from 16 residues. CDR3 nucleotides: TGTGCCAGCAGCTCCGGACTAGCGGGAGCCCCAGATACGCAGTATTTT. It codes for CASSSGLAGAPDTQYF.

This chain links TRBV7-9 with TRBJ2-3, with D uncertain. This CDR3 contains 14 residues. V shed 0 bases and J shed 4 bases, with 8 bases lying between them. Germline CDR1 and CDR2: SEHNR and FQNEAQ (reference sequence). CDR3 in DNA: TGTGCCAGCAGCTTAGCGCTGACCGCAGATACGCAGTATTTT. Its translation is CASSLALTADTQYF. Complete variable domain (other parts from reference TRBV7-9 and TRBJ2-3): DTGVSQNPRHKITKRGQNVTFRCDPISEHNRLYWYRQTLGQGPEFLTYFQNEAQLEKSRLLSDRFSAERPKGSFSTLEIQRTEQGDSAMYLCASSLALTADTQYFGPGTRLTVL.

This clone appeared a single time. The chain employs TRBV6-6 and TRBJ2-7, with 8 bases that match TRBD2. Trimming removed 8 bases from V and 3 bases from J; junction bases left unmatched: 15. The CDR3 runs 16 residues. Germline CDR1 and CDR2: MNHNY and SVGAGI (reference sequence). In nucleotides, the CDR3 is TGTGCCAGCTCTGTCTTACTCGGGGGGGGGCACTACGAGCAGTACTTC. This sequence encodes CASSVLLGGGHYEQYF.

This chain joins TRBV27 and TRBJ1-5; D ambiguous. Germline V gives CDR1 MNHEY, CDR2 SMNVEV (reference sequence). V was shortened by 0 bases and J by 7 bases, with 16 bases between the two germline ends. The CDR3 length is 16 residues. The CDR3 bases are TGTGCCAGCAGTTTATCCAGGATTGGGTTCGGGCAGCCCCAGCATTTT. Its translation: CASSLSRIGFGQPQHF.

This chain joins TRBV7-9 and TRBJ2-7; D is tentatively TRBD1 or TRBD2 (7 bases each). The V gene's germline CDR1 is SEHNR and CDR2 FQNEAQ (reference sequence). Trimming took off 7 bases at V and 2 bases at J, with 15 bases between the two ends. This CDR3 comprises 14 residues. The CDR3 loop is CASTKGAGAYEQYF. The CDR3 DNA reads TGTGCCAGCACCAAGGGGGCGGGAGCCTACGAGCAGTACTTC.

This chain links TRBV2 with TRBJ2-7, with TRBD1 identical over 8 bases. The DNA end is a closer match to TRBJ2-1, so the J assignment may be wrong. The CDR3 length is 15 residues. Germline V gene data show CDR1 as SNHLY and CDR2 as FYNNEI. As DNA, the CDR3 is TGTGCCAGCAGTGTGCCCAGGGGGCTCTACAATGAGCAGTTCTTC. Protein sequence: CASSVPRGLYNEQFF.

This clone has only one observation. The V call is TRBV28, the J call TRBJ2-1, with 11 bases that match TRBD2. The trim removed 5 bases at V and 7 bases at J, leaving 7 bases unmatched. The CDR3 extends over 15 amino acids. CDR1 is MDHEN, CDR2 SYDVKM, per germline. This CDR3 is CASSPLAGVRNEQFF. In nucleotides, the CDR3 is TGTGCCAGCAGTCCACTAGCGGGAGTCCGGAATGAGCAGTTCTTC.

V usage is TRBV25-1 and J usage is TRBJ2-5; D is undetermined. Matching the DNA end better, TRBJ2-7 makes the J call doubtful. The CDR3 is 11 amino acids. Germline CDR1 is MGHDK and CDR2 is SYGVNS. This CDR3 is CASSDFDEQYF. CDR3 sequence (DNA): TGTGCCAGCAGTGATTTCGACGAGCAGTACTTC.

This chain uses TRBV6-6 with TRBJ2-1; 7 bases fit TRBD2. After removal of 8 bases from V and 8 bases from J, the junction contained 12 bases not matched to a gene. This CDR3 is 14 amino acids long. The germline V gene encodes CDR1 MNHNY and CDR2 SVGAGI (reference sequence). CDR3 sequence (DNA): TGTGCCAGCGCAAATCTTGAGGGGAGGGATGAGCAGTTCTTC. Its protein product is CASANLEGRDEQFF.